The 10 T cell receptor beta chains given below trace back to one sample, sequenced in a study of cytomegalovirus exposure and HLA in healthy donors. With 60 Vbeta and 13 Jbeta primers, the PCR was carried out. Clones were read by immunoSEQ multiplex PCR, and TCRdb kept only the in-frame ones, dropping some. The sample has about 160,000 clones, about 80% seen once; the top ten hold about 0.93%. The sample taken for sequencing was PBMCs. These receptors all stem from a woman aged 45-65 years in good health and CMV-seropositive.

This chain links TRBV19 with TRBJ2-1, with 7 positions matching TRBD1. Trimming removed 4 bases from V and 12 bases from J; junction bases left unmatched: 6. In germline, CDR1 is LNHDA, CDR2 SQIVND (reference sequence). The CDR3 has 12 amino acids. The CDR3 nucleotides are TGTGCCAGTAGTACGCACAGGGGCGGGCAGTTCTTC. Amino acids: CASSTHRGGQFF. Based on the CDR3 plus reference TRBV19 and TRBJ2-1, the full variable domain is DGGITQSPKYLFRKEGQNVTLSCEQNLNHDAMYWYRQDPGQGLRLIYYSQIVNDFQKGDIAEGYSVSREKKESFPLTVTSAQKNPTAFYLCASSTHRGGQFFGPGTRLTVL.

This chain links TRBV4-1 with TRBJ1-3; no definite D call. V lost 0 bases, J lost 5 bases, and 5 bases lay in between. Germline V lookup: CDR1 MGHRA, CDR2 YSYEKL. The CDR3 contains 13 residues. CDR3 nucleotides: TGCGCCAGCAGCCAAGATATAAGAAACACCATATATTTT. Translating gives CASSQDIRNTIYF.

The chain combines TRBV27 with TRBJ2-7; D is perhaps TRBD1 (6 bases). The CDR3 loop spans 13 amino acids. Germline lookup yields CDR1 MNHEY and CDR2 SMNVEV (reference sequence). Trimming shortened V by 6 bases and J by 5 bases, and 14 bases separated the two germline ends. The CDR3 nucleotides are TGTGCCAGCAGGAAGATGAACAGGGACGAGCAGTACTTC. Protein: CASRKMNRDEQYF.

The chain has TRBV9 and TRBJ2-7; 7 nucleotides agree with TRBD2. Trimming at V came to 0 bases and at J to 4 bases, leaving 7 bases not matched to a gene. The CDR3 contains 15 residues. CDR1 and CDR2 (germline): SGDLS, YYNGEE. The CDR3 bases are TGTGCCAGCAGCGTAGGGGTGGGAGCGGGGTACGAGCAGTACTTC. Its protein is CASSVGVGAGYEQYF. Complete variable domain (other parts from reference TRBV9 and TRBJ2-7): DSGVTQTPKHLITATGQRVTLRCSPRSGDLSVYWYQQSLDQGLQFLIQYYNGEERAKGNILERFSAQQFPDLHSELNLSSLELGDSALYFCASSVGVGAGYEQYFGPGTRLTVT.

On this clone itself: At one end, the junction sequence differs from germline, possibly due to a read error. This chain uses TRBV7-7 with TRBJ2-1, with D possibly being TRBD1 (5 bases). The germline gives CDR1 SSHAT, CDR2 FNYEAQ (reference sequence). The CDR3 is 14 amino acids. The CDR3, as DNA: TGTGCTAGCAGCTTGGCGGTAGGGGTCAATGAGCAGTTCTTC. Its translation: CASSLAVGVNEQFF.

This clone was counted a few times. The J gene is TRBJ2-7, the V gene TRBV10-1; D might be TRBD1 (6 bases). V lost 2 bases and J lost 2, with 10 bases in between. The CDR3 runs to 14 residues. Germline V gene lookup returns CDR1 WNHNN and CDR2 SYGVQD (reference sequence). CDR3 in amino acids: CASSEQGSTYEQYF. The CDR3, as DNA: TGCGCCAGCAGTGAGCAGGGGAGCACCTACGAGCAGTACTTC.

Worth noting for this clone: Its ends do not fully match the called genes, so a read error is possible. This rearrangement joins TRBV2 to TRBJ1-2; 10 nucleotides align to TRBD1. CDR1 is SNHLY and CDR2 is FYNNEI in the germline V gene. This CDR3 region has 14 residues. CDR3: CASSGTGGSYSYTF. DNA for the CDR3: TGTGCCAGCAGTGGGACAGGGGGTAGCTATAGCTACACCTTC.

The chain is built from TRBV7-2 and TRBJ1-5; D not resolved. The germline gives CDR1 SGHTA, CDR2 FQGNSA. Trimming took off 2 bases at V and 0 bases at J, with 2 bases between the two ends. The CDR3 sequence is 13 residues long. The CDR3 DNA follows: TGTGCCAGCAGCTTACGTAGCAATCAGCCCCAGCATTTT. This encodes CASSLRSNQPQHF.

The CDR3 reads CASSYGTPHNSPLHF. The DNA of the CDR3 is TGTGCCAGCAGTTACGGGACACCGCATAATTCACCCCTCCACTTT. The chain couples TRBV6-5 to TRBJ1-6; weak D call: TRBD1 (6 bases). The CDR3 contains 15 residues. Between the trimmed V and J ends, which lost 2 bases and 5 bases, there was a span of 10 bases. Germline-derived CDR1 and CDR2 are MNHEY and SVGAGI.

Regarding this clone: Other nucleotide sequences in the sample specify the same CDR3. The chain uses TRBV5-4 and TRBJ2-5; unclear D gene. Trimming took off 7 bases at V and 1 base at J, with 11 bases between the two ends. Germline lookup yields CDR1 SGHNT and CDR2 YYREEE (reference sequence). The CDR3 consists of 13 residues. The CDR3 DNA reads as TGTGCCAGCTCCTTGGCAGTCCAAGAGACCCAGTACTTC. This sequence encodes CASSLAVQETQYF.